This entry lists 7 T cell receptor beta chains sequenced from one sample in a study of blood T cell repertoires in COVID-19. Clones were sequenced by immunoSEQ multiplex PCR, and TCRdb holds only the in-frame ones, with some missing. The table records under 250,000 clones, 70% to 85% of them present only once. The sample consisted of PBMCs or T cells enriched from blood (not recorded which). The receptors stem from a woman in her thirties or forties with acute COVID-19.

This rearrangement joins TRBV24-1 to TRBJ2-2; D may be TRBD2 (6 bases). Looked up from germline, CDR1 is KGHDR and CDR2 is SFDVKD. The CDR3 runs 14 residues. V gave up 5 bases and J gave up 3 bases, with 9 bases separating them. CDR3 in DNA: TGTGCCACCAGTGTCGGGGGATACACCGGGGAGCTGTTTTTT. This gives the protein CATSVGGYTGELFF.

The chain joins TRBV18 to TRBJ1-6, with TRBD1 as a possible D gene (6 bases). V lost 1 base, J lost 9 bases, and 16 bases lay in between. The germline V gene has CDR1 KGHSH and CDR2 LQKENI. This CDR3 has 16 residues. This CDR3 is CASSPLRTDRGSPLHF. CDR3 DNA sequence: TGTGCCAGCTCACCACTTCGGACAGATCGAGGTTCACCCCTCCACTTT.

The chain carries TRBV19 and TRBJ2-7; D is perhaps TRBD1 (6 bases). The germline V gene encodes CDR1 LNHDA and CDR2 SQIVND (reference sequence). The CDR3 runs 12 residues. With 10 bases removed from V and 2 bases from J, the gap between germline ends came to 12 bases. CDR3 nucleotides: TGTGCCACCCAGGGGCGGCCCTACGAGCAGTACTTC. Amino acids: CATQGRPYEQYF.

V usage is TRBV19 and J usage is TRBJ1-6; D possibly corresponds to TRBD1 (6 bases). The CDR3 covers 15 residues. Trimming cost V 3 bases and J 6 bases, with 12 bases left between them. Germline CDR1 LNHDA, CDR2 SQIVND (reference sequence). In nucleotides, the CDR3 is TGTGCCAGTAGTATGAGAGGGGGTGGTAATTCACCCCTCCACTTT. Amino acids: CASSMRGGGNSPLHF.

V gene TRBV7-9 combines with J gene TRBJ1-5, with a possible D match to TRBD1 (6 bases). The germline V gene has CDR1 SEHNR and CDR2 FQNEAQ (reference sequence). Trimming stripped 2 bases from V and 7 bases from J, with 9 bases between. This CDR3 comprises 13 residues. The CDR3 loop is CASSLPQGQPQHF. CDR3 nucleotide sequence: TGTGCCAGCAGCTTACCACAGGGACAGCCCCAGCATTTT.

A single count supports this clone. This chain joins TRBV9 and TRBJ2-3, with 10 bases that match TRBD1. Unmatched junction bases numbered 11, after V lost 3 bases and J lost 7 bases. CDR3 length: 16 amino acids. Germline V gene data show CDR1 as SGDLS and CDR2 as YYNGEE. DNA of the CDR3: TGTGCCAGCAGCGGGGACAGGGGCAAATTGAGGAATACGCAGTATTTT. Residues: CASSGDRGKLRNTQYF. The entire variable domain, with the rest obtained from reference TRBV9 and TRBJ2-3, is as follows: DSGVTQTPKHLITATGQRVTLRCSPRSGDLSVYWYQQSLDQGLQFLIQYYNGEERAKGNILERFSAQQFPDLHSELNLSSLELGDSALYFCASSGDRGKLRNTQYFGPGTRLTVL.

The CDR3 reads CASSLLRVGNTEAFF. The CDR3 coding sequence is TGTGCCAGCAGCTTACTCAGGGTGGGCAACACTGAAGCTTTCTTT. This rearrangement joins TRBV11-2 to TRBJ1-1, with D tentatively TRBD1 (5 bases). Germline values: CDR1 SGHAT, CDR2 FQNNGV. V was cut by 2 bases and J by 2 bases, with 12 bases left in between. This CDR3 is 15 amino acids long.